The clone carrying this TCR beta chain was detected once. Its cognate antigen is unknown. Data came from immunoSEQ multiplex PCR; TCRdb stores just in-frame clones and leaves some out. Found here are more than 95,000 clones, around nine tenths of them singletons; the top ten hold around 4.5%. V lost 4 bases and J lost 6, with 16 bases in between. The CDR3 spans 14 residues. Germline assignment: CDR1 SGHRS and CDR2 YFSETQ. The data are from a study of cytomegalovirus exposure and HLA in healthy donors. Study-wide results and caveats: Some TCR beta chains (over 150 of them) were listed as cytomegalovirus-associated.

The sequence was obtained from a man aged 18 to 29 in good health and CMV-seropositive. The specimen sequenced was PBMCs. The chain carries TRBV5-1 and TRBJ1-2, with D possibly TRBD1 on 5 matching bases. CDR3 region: CASSQAGSVDGYTF. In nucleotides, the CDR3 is TGCGCCAGCAGCCAGGCAGGGTCTGTCGATGGCTACACCTTC. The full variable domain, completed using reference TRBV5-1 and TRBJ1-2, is KAGVTQTPRYLIKTRGQQVTLSCSPISGHRSVSWYQQTPGQGLQFLFEYFSETQRNKGNFPGRFSGRQFSNSRSEMNVSTLELGDSALYLCASSQAGSVDGYTFGSGTRLTVV.